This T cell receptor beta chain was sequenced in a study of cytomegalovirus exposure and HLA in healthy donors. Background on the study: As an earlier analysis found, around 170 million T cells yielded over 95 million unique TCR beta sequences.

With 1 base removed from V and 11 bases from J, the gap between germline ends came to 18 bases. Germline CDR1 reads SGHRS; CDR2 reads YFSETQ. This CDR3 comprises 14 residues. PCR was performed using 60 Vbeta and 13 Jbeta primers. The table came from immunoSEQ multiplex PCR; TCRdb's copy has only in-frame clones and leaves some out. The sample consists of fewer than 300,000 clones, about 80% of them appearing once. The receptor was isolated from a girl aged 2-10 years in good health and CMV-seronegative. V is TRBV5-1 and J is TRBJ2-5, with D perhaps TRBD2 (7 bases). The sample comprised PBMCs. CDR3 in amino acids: CASSLTQGGGEQYF. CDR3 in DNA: TGCGCCAGCAGCTTGACACAGGGAGGGGGGGAGCAGTACTTC.